These 28 T cell receptor beta chains originate from one sample sequenced in a study of low-dose radiotherapy and immunotherapy resistance in tumors (dated by TCRdb to between 2022 and 2023). What this sample's time point label stands for: before trial treatment. The run used an Illumina HiSeq 2500. First-strand cDNA was synthesized with Superscript III and a set of TRAV- and TRBV-specific primers, covering both TCRalpha and TCRbeta chains. TCRs were amplified for 20 to 25 PCR cycles with Phusion, using a constant-region primer paired with the adapter attached to the V primers. TCRdb handled the public reads itself, with Q25 trimming in fastp and clone calling in MiXCR, and kept productive beta chains. Duplicate CDR3 protein sequences are folded into a single record with the most common DNA and genes. This sample holds approximately 90,000 distinct CDR3 sequences; about a sixth were observed only once. Together, the top ten hold approximately 2.8% of the sample.

This specimen consisted of PBMCs, obtained before treatment. The receptors originated from a male donor with prostate cancer.

Points on this clonotype: A far larger clone is one nucleotide away, so this likely arose from a read error. The chain combines TRBV6-2 or TRBV6-3 with TRBJ1-6; unclear D gene. CDR1 is MNHEY, CDR2 SVGEGT, per germline. This CDR3 has 12 amino acids. In nucleotides, the CDR3 is TGTGCCAGCAGTTACACAAATTCACCCTTCCACTTT. It is translated as CASSYTNSPFHF.

This chain links TRBV6-4 with TRBJ1-1, with D hard to call. V lost 3 bases and J 0 bases, leaving 11 bases between the germline ends. The CDR3 runs to 15 residues. Germline V gene sequence: CDR1 MRHNA, CDR2 SNTAGT. The CDR3 is CASSDGLNMNTEAFF. As DNA, the CDR3 is TGTGCCAGCAGTGATGGACTGAACATGAACACTGAAGCTTTCTTT.

CDR3 sequence (DNA): TGTGCCAGCAGCCAAGACAGGGCGCGGGGCGAGCAGTACTTC. Translated, it gives CASSQDRARGEQYF. The chain has TRBV6-1 and TRBJ2-7; the D gene is possibly TRBD1 (7 bases). In germline, CDR1 is MNHNS, CDR2 SASEGT. V was clipped by 6 bases and J by 6 bases, with 18 bases between them. The CDR3 loop spans 14 amino acids.

Details on this clonotype: Given a far larger clone just one base away, this is likely a sequencing read error. The chain has TRBV28 and TRBJ2-1; D remains ambiguous. CDR3 length: 12 amino acids. Trimming took off 6 bases at V and 10 bases at J, with 13 bases between the two ends. Germline CDR1 MDHEN, CDR2 SYDVKM. The CDR3 nucleotides read TGTGCCAGCAGCGGCCAGAGGTACGAGCAGTTCTTC. Translated: CASSGQRYEQFF.

The sample holds many counts of this clonotype. J is TRBJ2-1 and V is TRBV20-1; TRBD2 matches at 14 bases. This CDR3 comprises 16 residues. Germline V gene lookup returns CDR1 DFQATT and CDR2 SNEGSKA (reference sequence). The V segment lost 6 bases and the J segment 0 bases; nucleotides outside the gene matches: 4. CDR3: CSATTSGGVSYNEQFF. CDR3 bases: TGCAGTGCCACGACTAGCGGGGGGGTCTCCTACAATGAGCAGTTCTTC.

Regarding this clonotype: Since a far larger clone is one base different, this is likely a read error. The rearrangement uses TRBV6-5 and TRBJ2-2; possible D gene TRBD2, 6 bases. The CDR3 totals 15 residues. Germline assignment: CDR1 MNHEY and CDR2 SVGAGI. V was pared by 11 bases and J by 7 bases, with 23 bases between. The CDR3 DNA reads TGTGCCTGCTCCGTTGGGGACTCCATCCTCGGGGAGCTGTTTTTT. Protein product: CACSVGDSILGELFF.

This clonotype was counted many times. This chain connects TRBV4-1 to TRBJ1-6; the D gene is possibly TRBD1 (5 bases). Germline lookup yields CDR1 MGHRA and CDR2 YSYEKL. Trimming took 1 base from V and 5 from J, leaving 12 bases between them. The CDR3 has 16 residues. Written as DNA, the CDR3 is TGCGCCAGCAGCCAAGCGACAGTATTTCATAATTCACCCCTCCACTTT. It specifies CASSQATVFHNSPLHF.

This clonotype appeared many times. The chain combines TRBV20-1 with TRBJ2-3, with 7 positions matching TRBD2. The germline gives CDR1 DFQATT, CDR2 SNEGSKA (reference sequence). The CDR3 spans 15 residues. V shed 2 bases, J shed 2 bases, and the junction held 7 bases outside the gene matches. CDR3: CSARRGGGVTDTQYF. In DNA, the CDR3 is TGCAGTGCTAGACGGGGCGGGGGAGTCACAGATACGCAGTATTTT.

This clonotype was found many times. A read error may account for a junction end that differs from germline. The gene calls are TRBV10-2 and TRBJ2-7, with TRBD2 as a possible D gene (6 bases). Per the germline V gene, CDR1 is WSHSY and CDR2 is SAAADI. The CDR3 is made up of 13 amino acids. The CDR3 sequence is CASNERMEGEQYF. The CDR3, as DNA: TGCGCCAGCAATGAGAGAATGGAGGGCGAGCAGTACTTC.

This clonotype was recorded at least ten times. This sequence joins TRBV27 and TRBJ2-7; perhaps D is TRBD1 or TRBD2 (5 bases each). Germline CDR1 and CDR2: MNHEY and SMNVEV (reference sequence). Trimming removed 8 bases at V and 3 bases at J, with 14 bases between. The CDR3 runs 13 residues. The CDR3 loop is CASAPGPVYEQYF. The CDR3 nucleotides are TGTGCCAGCGCTCCGGGACCGGTCTACGAGCAGTACTTC.

In this sample, this clonotype turned up many times. This chain uses TRBV6-6 with TRBJ1-2; D unresolved. The CDR3 covers 11 residues. With 7 bases removed from V and 0 bases from J, the gap between germline ends came to 3 bases. From germline, CDR1 is MNHNY and CDR2 SVGAGI (reference sequence). The CDR3 region is CASTSNYGYTF. DNA for the CDR3: TGTGCCAGCACGTCTAACTATGGCTACACCTTC.

The sample holds many counts of this clonotype. The CDR3 is CATLPAGAGTDTQYF. CDR3 nucleotides: TGTGCCACCCTCCCAGCGGGGGCGGGGACAGATACGCAGTATTTT. The chain couples TRBV10-3 to TRBJ2-3, with 8 nucleotides matching TRBD2. The J segment lost 3 bases and the V segment lost 10 bases, leaving 12 bases of the junction unmatched. The CDR3 is made up of 15 amino acids. Germline CDR1 ENHRY, CDR2 SYGVKD.

This clonotype was counted ten times or more. This rearrangement joins TRBV7-9 to TRBJ2-7; perhaps TRBD1 as D (6 bases). The germline gives CDR1 SEHNR, CDR2 FQNEAQ (reference sequence). The V and J ends lost 5 bases and 2 bases respectively, with 10 bases between them. This CDR3 region has 13 residues. CDR3 in amino acids: CASSARDTYEQYF. CDR3 DNA: TGTGCCAGCAGCGCCCGGGACACCTACGAGCAGTACTTC.

This clonotype was counted many times. The chain has TRBV6-6 and TRBJ2-3; 11 nucleotides agree with TRBD2. CDR1 MNHNY and CDR2 SVGAGI come from the germline V gene (reference sequence). The CDR3 has 18 residues. V lost 6 bases to trimming and J lost 0 bases; unmatched junction nucleotides: 11. The CDR3 reads CASSPRLAGFASTDTQYF. CDR3 DNA sequence: TGTGCCAGCAGCCCCAGACTAGCGGGGTTTGCTAGCACAGATACGCAGTATTTT.

In its sample, this clonotype was seen many times. This chain uses TRBV7-6 with TRBJ2-1; TRBD1 might be the D (5 bases). The CDR3 spans 13 residues. CDR1 and CDR2 from the germline V gene are SGHVS and FNYEAQ. The V and J ends lost 4 bases and 9 bases respectively, with 13 bases between them. The CDR3 protein is CASSSWRQIEQFF. The CDR3 DNA sequence: TGTGCCAGCAGCTCGTGGCGACAGATTGAGCAGTTCTTC.

The chain recombines TRBV11-2 with TRBJ1-6; no definite D call. The CDR3 covers 14 residues. Germline lookup yields CDR1 SGHAT and CDR2 FQNNGV. V gave up 5 bases and J gave up 8 bases, with 13 bases separating them. The CDR3: CASSLGRPDSPLHF. In DNA, the CDR3 is TGTGCCAGCAGCCTAGGCCGGCCGGATTCACCCCTCCACTTT.

This clonotype was seen at least ten times. The chain joins TRBV12-3 or TRBV12-4 to TRBJ2-5; D is undetermined. V shed 2 bases and J shed 3 bases, with 7 bases lying between them. The CDR3 extends over 13 amino acids. CDR3 sequence: CASSLSDKETQYF. CDR3 DNA: TGTGCCAGCAGTTTATCCGATAAAGAGACCCAGTACTTC.

The sample holds many counts of this clonotype. V usage is TRBV29-1 and J usage is TRBJ2-3; D not certain. CDR1 and CDR2 from the germline V gene are SQVTM and ANQGSEA. CDR3 length: 16 residues. Trimming took 3 bases from V and 3 from J, leaving 19 bases between them. CDR3 sequence reads: CSVDGTMKDQTDTQYF. DNA for the CDR3: TGCAGCGTTGATGGAACCATGAAGGACCAGACAGATACGCAGTATTTT.

This clonotype was seen repeatedly, ten times or more. This chain uses TRBV7-8 with TRBJ2-7; D remains ambiguous. The CDR3 covers 11 residues. V lost 5 bases to trimming and J lost 4 bases, with 6 bases between them. Germline V gene lookup returns CDR1 SGHVS and CDR2 FQNEAQ. CDR3 sequence reads: CASSPNYEQYF. The CDR3 DNA reads TGTGCCAGCAGCCCCAATTACGAGCAGTACTTC.

Ten or more counts support this clonotype. The rearrangement uses TRBV20-1 and TRBJ2-7; weak D call: TRBD1 (6 bases). Germline lookup yields CDR1 DFQATT and CDR2 SNEGSKA (reference sequence). V was shortened by 0 bases and J by 2 bases, with 14 bases between the two germline ends. The CDR3 totals 15 residues. CDR3 coding DNA: TGCAGTGCTAGAGATGCCCTACAGGGAACCTACGAGCAGTACTTC. Its protein product is CSARDALQGTYEQYF.

Ten or more counts support this clonotype. The chain recombines TRBV19 with TRBJ2-5; D possibly corresponds to TRBD2 (5 bases). This CDR3 region has 14 residues. Germline CDR1 and CDR2: LNHDA and SQIVND (reference sequence). Trimming removed 5 bases at V and 5 bases at J, with 15 bases between. The CDR3 here is CASSALLGWETQYF. The DNA of the CDR3 is TGTGCCAGTAGTGCCTTACTAGGATGGGAGACCCAGTACTTC.

This clonotype has ten or more counts. The chain links TRBV5-1 to TRBJ1-1, with D uncertain. Trimming took 4 bases from V and 2 from J, leaving 15 bases between them. The CDR3 spans 15 residues. In germline, CDR1 is SGHRS, CDR2 YFSETQ. This CDR3 reads CASSAPDLGNTEAFF. CDR3 sequence (DNA): TGCGCCAGCAGCGCTCCCGATCTGGGAAACACTGAAGCTTTCTTT.

Of note for this clonotype: A read error is possible here, since a much larger clone lies one base away. The genes are TRBV6-6 and TRBJ2-3, with no clear D. Germline V lookup: CDR1 MNHNY, CDR2 SVGAGI (reference sequence). This CDR3 has 11 amino acids. The CDR3 DNA is TGTGCCAGCAGTGACACAGATGCGCAGTATTTT. Encoded protein: CASSDTDAQYF.

Ten or more counts support this clonotype. The genes are TRBV6-2 or TRBV6-3 and TRBJ2-2; D is possibly TRBD1 (6 bases). The CDR3 has 13 amino acids. The ends were cut back, 2 bases at V and 6 bases at J, with 7 bases in the middle. CDR1 MNHEY and CDR2 SVGEGT come from the germline V gene. CDR3 sequence (DNA): TGTGCCAGCAGTTACGCAGGGGCCGGGGAGCTGTTTTTT. It is translated as CASSYAGAGELFF.

This clonotype qualifies as medium-sized (0.01 to 0.1%). This chain links TRBV24-1 with TRBJ1-1, with 10 bases identical to TRBD1. Trimming removed 11 bases from V and 3 bases from J; junction bases left unmatched: 11. The CDR3 is 15 residues long. Per the germline V gene, CDR1 is KGHDR and CDR2 is SFDVKD. The CDR3 protein is CAIPTGGAQDTEAFF. The CDR3 DNA reads TGTGCCATCCCGACAGGGGGCGCACAGGACACTGAAGCTTTCTTT.

At least ten counts were recorded for this clonotype. The chain employs TRBV20-1 and TRBJ2-3; D is unclear. Looked up from germline, CDR1 is DFQATT and CDR2 is SNEGSKA (reference sequence). The CDR3 totals 18 residues. Trimming stripped 0 bases from V and 6 bases from J, with 25 bases between. The CDR3 reads CSARDRVDRARTLDTQYF. CDR3 sequence (DNA): TGCAGTGCTAGAGATCGGGTGGATCGGGCGAGAACACTTGATACGCAGTATTTT.

The chain couples TRBV6-2 or TRBV6-3 to TRBJ2-5; D is uncertain. The CDR3 loop spans 11 amino acids. Between the trimmed V and J ends, which lost 7 bases and 3 bases, there was a span of 6 bases. Germline lookup yields CDR1 MNHEY and CDR2 SVGEGT. In DNA form, the CDR3 reads TGTGCCAGCACCAGAAAAGAGACCCAGTACTTC. The encoded protein is CASTRKETQYF.

A few counts support this clonotype. The chain is built from TRBV19 and TRBJ2-7; 7 nucleotides match TRBD2. Unmatched junction bases numbered 7, after V lost 4 bases and J lost 7 bases. Germline CDR1 LNHDA, CDR2 SQIVND (reference sequence). CDR3 length: 13 amino acids. The CDR3 DNA follows: TGTGCCAGTAGTACCCGCCGGGGGGAGGAGCAGTACTTC. Encoded protein: CASSTRRGEEQYF.